The 21 T cell receptor beta chains reported below all come from one sample, sequenced in a study of T cells in women clearing cervical HPV infection. TCRdb keeps only in-frame clones here, not all; method: immunoSEQ multiplex PCR. This repertoire includes approximately 12,000 clones. Sequenced: blood buffy coat. These receptor sequences come from a woman between 18 and 75 years old with a cervical HPV16 infection that either progressed to CIN3+ or cleared (not recorded which).

As for this clone: The read ends 3 residues shy of where the CDR3 ends; the end is completed using the germline J gene. The chain employs TRBV7-9 and TRBJ1-1; unclear D gene. The ends were cut back, 0 bases at V and 1 base at J, with 6 bases in the middle. This CDR3 contains 14 residues. CDR1 and CDR2 from the germline V gene are SEHNR and FQNEAQ (reference sequence). CDR3 amino acids: CASSLATSNTEAFF. CDR3 DNA (partial): TGTGCCAGCAGCTTAGCGACATCGAACACTGAA. The whole variable domain, remainder taken from reference TRBV7-9 and TRBJ1-1, is DTGVSQNPRHKITKRGQNVTFRCDPISEHNRLYWYRQTLGQGPEFLTYFQNEAQLEKSRLLSDRFSAERPKGSFSTLEIQRTEQGDSAMYLCASSLATSNTEAFFGQGTRLTVV.

A note on this clone: The read gets to within 3 residues of the CDR3 end, and the germline J gene fills in the rest. The chain links TRBV4-2 to TRBJ2-7; 10 nucleotides align to TRBD2. Germline V gene lookup returns CDR1 LGHNA and CDR2 YNFKEQ. The CDR3 has 17 amino acids. J lost 2 bases, V lost 0 bases, and 7 bases had no gene match. CDR3 DNA, as far as it was read: TGTGCCAGCAGCCAAGATTTTCTAGCGGGGGATACCTACGAG. Its protein product is CASSQDFLAGDTYE. The complete CDR3 sequence is CASSQDFLAGDTYEQYF.

In regard to this clone: The CDR3 is cut off 3 residues early in the read; its end comes from the germline J gene. The V gene is TRBV6-1, the J gene TRBJ1-2; 7 nucleotides match TRBD1. This CDR3 is built from 14 residues. V was pared by 1 base and J by 4 bases, with 3 bases of the junction left unmatched. CDR1 and CDR2 (germline): MNHNS, SASEGT. This CDR3 reads CASSEGQGGYGYTF. The CDR3 DNA, read in part, is TGTGCCAGCAGTGAAGGACAGGGAGGCTATGGC.

Comments on this clone: The read ends 3 residues before the CDR3 terminus; that terminus is restored from the germline J gene. The chain combines TRBV5-1 with TRBJ2-5; weak D call: TRBD2 (6 bases). The CDR3 totals 15 residues. V lost 4 bases to trimming and J lost 5 bases, with 18 bases between them. Germline V gene data show CDR1 as SGHRS and CDR2 as YFSETQ. The CDR3 sequence is CASSAFRGSRETQYF. The sequenced CDR3 bases are TGCGCCAGCAGCGCTTTCCGGGGGTCTCGGGAGACC.

The CDR3 DNA, read in part, is TGCGCCAGCAGCTTTTGGACAGGGAAAAACACCGGGGAG. It is translated as CASSFWTGKNTGE. The CDR3 as a whole reads CASSFWTGKNTGELFF. This chain joins TRBV5-1 and TRBJ2-2, with 8 bases aligning to TRBD1. The read gets to within 3 residues of the CDR3 end, and the germline J gene fills in the rest. CDR1 SGHRS and CDR2 YFSETQ come from the germline V gene. V lost 2 bases and J lost 2; bases outside the gene matches: 5. This CDR3 is built from 16 residues.

Points on this clone: The DNA ends 3 residues before the CDR3 does, and the rest of the CDR3 is filled in from the germline J gene. The V gene is TRBV19, the J gene TRBJ2-3; 8 bases are shared with TRBD1. The ends lost 10 bases at V and 0 bases at J; junction bases unmatched: 3. The CDR3 has 13 residues. CDR1 and CDR2 from the germline V gene are LNHDA and SQIVND (reference sequence). The CDR3 sequence: CATRQGSTDTQYF. CDR3 DNA, as far as it was read: TGTGCCACACGACAGGGGAGCACAGATACG.

This clone is classed as medium-sized (0.01 to 0.1%) by frequency. The CDR3 end falls 3 residues outside the read, so it is completed with the germline J gene. The chain carries TRBV5-6 and TRBJ1-4; a possible D gene is TRBD1 (5 bases). With 3 bases removed from V and 4 bases from J, the gap between germline ends came to 10 bases. Germline lookup yields CDR1 SGHDT and CDR2 YYEEEE. The CDR3 runs to 14 residues. Partial CDR3 DNA: TGTGCCAGCAGCTCAGGGCTGTTTAATGAAAAA. This codes for CASSSGLFNEK. The complete CDR3 sequence is CASSSGLFNEKLFF.

A word on this clone: The read falls 3 residues short of the CDR3 end, and the missing part is taken from the germline J gene. The chain joins TRBV10-3 to TRBJ2-7, with 7 bases identical to TRBD1. The CDR3 is 14 amino acids. V shed 2 bases and J 4 bases; nucleotides not matched to a gene: 5. Looked up from germline, CDR1 is ENHRY and CDR2 is SYGVKD. CDR3 bases read: TGTGCCATCAGTGAGGGCAGGGGGAAATACGAG. It translates to CAISEGRGKYE. The whole CDR3 protein reads CAISEGRGKYEQYF.

A note on this clone: The read gets to within 3 residues of the CDR3 end, and the germline J gene fills in the rest. This chain connects TRBV12-3 or TRBV12-4 to TRBJ1-1, with D unclear. The CDR3 has 14 residues. The CDR3 sequence is CASSLGGRSPTAFF. The sequenced part of the CDR3 DNA is TGTGCCAGCAGTTTAGGAGGCAGGAGCCCCACA.

CDR3 amino acids: CASSRDSAQEKLFF. The DNA read from the CDR3 is TGTGCCAGCAGCCGGGACTCGGCTCAAGAAAAA. The rearrangement links TRBV5-7 to TRBJ1-4; TRBD1 might be the D (5 bases). Read coverage stops 3 residues before the CDR3 terminus; the germline J gene supplies the remainder. TRBV5-7 is classed as an ORF, of uncertain function. The CDR3 runs 14 residues. V lost 4 bases and J 8 bases, leaving 15 bases between the germline ends.

Of note for this clone: The read ends 3 residues shy of where the CDR3 ends; the end is completed using the germline J gene. The V gene is TRBV29-1, the J gene TRBJ1-1; D remains ambiguous. This CDR3 comprises 13 residues. Per the germline V gene, CDR1 is SQVTM and CDR2 is ANQGSEA. Trimming stripped 7 bases from V and 5 bases from J, with 17 bases between. Incomplete CDR3 DNA: TGCAGCGCGTGTGAGGGTGAGTTTACTGAA. This sequence encodes CSACEGEFTE. The entire CDR3 reads CSACEGEFTEAFF.

Note on this clone: The CDR3 end is not reached by the read, which stops 3 residues before it; the germline J gene fills it in. This sequence joins TRBV7-9 and TRBJ1-1; TRBD1 is a possible D gene (5 bases). Per the germline V gene, CDR1 is SEHNR and CDR2 is FQNEAQ (reference sequence). Between the trimmed V and J ends, which lost 8 bases and 3 bases, there was a span of 10 bases. This CDR3 has 12 amino acids. CDR3 bases read: TGTGCCAGCCTCCGAGGGGACACTGAA. As protein: CASLRGDTE. The whole CDR3 protein is CASLRGDTEAFF.

About this clone: From the germline J gene comes the end of the CDR3, since the read stops 3 residues before it. The J gene is TRBJ1-3, the V gene TRBV28; the match to TRBD1 covers 10 bases. The CDR3 is 14 residues long. Germline V gene sequence: CDR1 MDHEN, CDR2 SYDVKM. J was trimmed by 4 bases and V by 8 bases; bases with no gene match: 5. CDR3 bases read: TGTGCCAGCCGACAGGGGGCTGGAGGAAACACC. Encoded protein: CASRQGAGGNT. The complete CDR3 protein is CASRQGAGGNTIYF. Drawing the rest from reference TRBV28 and TRBJ1-3, the complete variable domain is DVKVTQSSRYLVKRTGEKVFLECVQDMDHENMFWYRQDPGLGLRLIYFSYDVKMKEKGDIPEGYSVSREKKERFSLILESASTNQTSMYLCASRQGAGGNTIYFGEGSWLTVV.

Concerning this clone itself: Coverage ceases 3 residues before the CDR3 finishes, and the germline J gene fills in the end. The chain couples TRBV4-2 to TRBJ1-3; 10 bases match TRBD1. The CDR3 totals 17 residues. Germline V gives CDR1 LGHNA, CDR2 YNFKEQ. V dropped 1 base and J dropped 0; count of bases not matched to a gene: 3. Here the CDR3 reads CASSQGQGASSGNTIYF. The CDR3 bases that were read are TGTGCCAGCAGCCAAGGACAGGGGGCGAGCTCTGGAAACACC.

Concerning this clone itself: The DNA ends 3 residues before the CDR3 does, and the rest of the CDR3 is filled in from the germline J gene. The chain couples TRBV12-3 or TRBV12-4 to TRBJ2-7; D possibly corresponds to TRBD2 (7 bases). V was cut by 0 bases and J by 3 bases, with 12 bases left in between. The CDR3 sequence is 15 residues long. The CDR3 loop reads CASSLAGGGSYEQYF. The CDR3 bases that were read are TGTGCCAGCAGTTTAGCAGGGGGGGGGAGCTACGAG.

In the case of this clone: The missing CDR3 end, 3 residues past where the read stops, is filled in from the germline J gene. The V and J genes are TRBV10-1 and TRBJ2-7; TRBD1 agrees at 7 bases. This CDR3 comprises 15 residues. From germline, CDR1 is WNHNN and CDR2 SYGVQD (reference sequence). V gave up 3 bases and J gave up 4 bases; unmatched junction bases: 9. The sequenced CDR3 bases are TGCGCCAGCAGTGATCAGGGGACAGCAGTATACGAG. This translates into CASSDQGTAVYE. The whole CDR3 sequence is CASSDQGTAVYEQYF.

This clone counts as medium-sized by frequency. The read falls 3 residues short of the CDR3 end, and the missing part is taken from the germline J gene. The rearrangement uses TRBV5-6 and TRBJ2-2, with a tentative D call TRBD1 (6 bases). V gave up 3 bases and J gave up 1 base, with 10 bases separating them. The CDR3 runs to 15 residues. Germline CDR1 SGHDT, CDR2 YYEEEE. The CDR3 region is CASSSGQLNTGELFF. The sequenced CDR3 bases are TGTGCCAGCAGCTCAGGACAGCTGAACACCGGGGAG.

With respect to this clone: The read falls 3 residues short of the CDR3 end, and the missing part is taken from the germline J gene. The chain joins TRBV6-2 or TRBV6-3 to TRBJ2-2; a possible D gene is TRBD2 (5 bases). The CDR3 has 16 amino acids. Germline V CDR1 and CDR2: MNHEY, SVGEGT. Trimming cost V 0 bases and J 0 bases, with 8 bases left between them. The CDR3 spells CASSYSAEANTGELFF. The CDR3 bases that were read are TGTGCCAGCAGTTACTCCGCGGAGGCGAACACCGGGGAG.

Notes on this clone: Coverage ceases 3 residues before the CDR3 finishes, and the germline J gene fills in the end. The chain combines TRBV11-2 with TRBJ1-2; D remains unclear. Trimming took off 0 bases at V and 4 bases at J, with 9 bases between the two ends. Germline CDR1 SGHAT, CDR2 FQNNGV. This CDR3 comprises 14 residues. The part of the CDR3 DNA that was read is TGTGCCAGCAGCTTAGATCGGAGCGGCTATGGC. Translated, it gives CASSLDRSGYG. The whole CDR3 protein reads CASSLDRSGYGYTF.

A remark on this clone: The read ends 3 residues early relative to the CDR3; the germline J gene fills the gap. This rearrangement joins TRBV18 to TRBJ1-1; 7 bases map to TRBD1. Per germline, CDR1 KGHSH and CDR2 LQKENI. The CDR3 is 12 amino acids. The V segment lost 6 bases and the J segment 6 bases; nucleotides outside the gene matches: 4. The CDR3 here is CASSQTGAEAFF. CDR3 DNA, as far as it was read: TGTGCCAGCTCTCAAACAGGGGCTGAA.

On this clone itself: The read ends 3 residues before the CDR3 terminus; that terminus is restored from the germline J gene. This chain links TRBV18 with TRBJ1-4; D is ambiguous. This CDR3 spans 18 amino acids. Between the trimmed V and J ends, which lost 6 bases and 0 bases, there was a span of 20 bases. Germline V gene sequence: CDR1 KGHSH, CDR2 LQKENI. CDR3 protein: CASSPNPRNTATNEKLFF. CDR3 DNA, as far as it was read: TGTGCCAGCTCCCCCAATCCCCGTAACACAGCAACTAATGAAAAA.